This T cell receptor (beta chain) came from a study of T cells after yellow fever vaccination. Comments on this clonotype: As yet, its antigen is unknown.

V gave up 7 bases and J gave up 6 bases, with 19 bases separating them. The CDR3 extends over 15 amino acids. The V gene's germline CDR1 is SGHKS and CDR2 YYEKEE (reference sequence). TCR cDNA, made by 5'RACE template switching, carried an added universal primer site and UMIs. Via MiXCR, TCRdb re-called the 5' RACE reads, giving one row per CDR3 protein. This sample carries roughly 330,000 distinct CDR3 sequences, about 6.9% of them seen once, and the ten largest clones take 15% to 20%. Study outcomes and limitations: There was a possibility that FACS-sorted repertoires contained abundant clonotypes contaminating from the bulk population. Post-booster repertoires contained most primary-vaccination clones again (almost 97% CD4, around 88% CD8).

This specimen was PBMCs, taken about 41 days after the first yellow fever vaccination. The V call is TRBV5-5, the J call TRBJ1-4; no reliable D call. This receptor was obtained from a man aged 18 to 29 who received the YFV17D yellow fever vaccine. CDR3 sequence (DNA): TGTGCCAGCGGCCCTGGGCTCGTCTGCTATGAAAAACTGTTTTTT. As protein: CASGPGLVCYEKLFF. Complete variable domain (other parts from reference TRBV5-5 and TRBJ1-4): DAGVTQSPTHLIKTRGQQVTLRCSPISGHKSVSWYQQVLGQGPQFIFQYYEKEERGRGNFPDRFSARQFPNYSSELNVNALLLGDSALYLCASGPGLVCYEKLFFGSGTQLSVL.